The 2 T cell receptor beta chains presented below share a single source sample, sequenced in a study of blood T cells in healthy people across ages. Together with a sample-barcoded 5' primer, a J-beta primer mix was included in a second PCR lasting roughly 6 to 12 cycles. A single record per CDR3 protein comes from TCRdb applying MiXCR to the 5' RACE reads. The sample has 600,000 or so distinct CDR3 sequences, 25% to 30% seen once. Specimen: blood. The receptors were sampled from a woman older than 75 in good health.

The gene calls are TRBV7-2 and TRBJ2-7, with 7 bases fitting TRBD1. The germline gives CDR1 SGHTA, CDR2 FQGNSA. The CDR3 extends over 15 amino acids. The trim removed 3 bases at V and 7 bases at J, leaving 12 bases unmatched. The CDR3 spells CASSFRPTGHNEQYF. CDR3 nucleotide sequence: TGTGCCAGCAGCTTTCGTCCGACAGGGCACAATGAGCAGTACTTC.

The chain couples TRBV9 to TRBJ2-3; 8 bases agree with TRBD2. Unmatched junction bases numbered 6, after V lost 4 bases and J lost 2 bases. The germline CDR1 and CDR2 sequences are SGDLS and YYNGEE. This CDR3 spans 15 amino acids. DNA of the CDR3: TGTGCCAGCAGCTTTGTAGCGGGGATCACAGATACGCAGTATTTT. It is translated as CASSFVAGITDTQYF.